The clone carrying this T cell receptor beta chain was counted ten times or more. The antigen remains unidentified. This record belongs to a study of identical twins. General study results and limits: Monozygotic twin pairs showed more out-of-frame TCR alpha sharing than models estimated. Twin-shared out-of-frame alpha sequences showed excess low generation probability.

The length of the CDR3 is 11 residues. The V gene end was trimmed by 6 bases and the J gene end by 6 bases; junction bases not matched to a gene: 3. Per the germline V gene, CDR1 is DFQATT and CDR2 is SNEGSKA (reference sequence). Unique molecular identifiers were in the cDNA, with template-switch universal primer binding. TCRdb itself ran the 5' RACE reads through MiXCR, one entry per CDR3 protein. The profile covers about 520,000 distinct CDR3 sequences, with roughly a fifth appearing a single time and around 0.9% taken by the ten largest. This same sample was also taken into another study, of T cells expressing NK-cell markers. That investigation notes: What remained unclear was the HCMV specificity of expanded NKG2C+ T cell clones.

Material: CD4+ T cells sorted from blood. The chain is built from TRBV20-1 and TRBJ1-2; 8 bases match TRBD1. The sequence was obtained from a young woman in good health. The CDR3 region has the DNA TGCAGTGCCCGGACAGGGCATGGCTACACCTTC. Residues: CSARTGHGYTF.